The 27 T cell receptor beta chains below come from one sample, sequenced in a study of shared clonotypes between healthy human individuals. Libraries were prepared by immunoSEQ multiplex PCR; TCRdb keeps only in-frame clonotypes and omits some of them. The data contain 190,000 or so clones, around 63% of them singletons. Material for sequencing was memory CD4+ T cells sorted from blood. Subset described: CD45RA-negative fraction. These receptors came from a man in his thirties or forties in good health.

The chain joins TRBV6-1 to TRBJ1-2, with TRBD1 identical over 7 bases. V was pared by 1 base and J by 3 bases, with 5 bases of the junction left unmatched. The germline gives CDR1 MNHNS, CDR2 SASEGT. This CDR3 has 15 residues. The CDR3 DNA reads as TGTGCCAGCAGTGAAGGCGTCGACAGGGACTATGGCTACACCTTC. This codes for CASSEGVDRDYGYTF.

This rearrangement joins TRBV4-1 to TRBJ1-2, with unresolved D. Trimming removed 0 bases at V and 3 bases at J, with 8 bases between. The CDR3 consists of 14 residues. CDR1 MGHRA and CDR2 YSYEKL come from the germline V gene. The CDR3 sequence is CASSQDRGYYGYTF. In DNA, the CDR3 is TGCGCCAGCAGCCAAGATCGGGGATACTATGGCTACACCTTC.

The CDR3 nucleotides read TGTGCCAGCAGTTACCGACGGACAGGCTATGGCTACACCTTC. It yields the protein CASSYRRTGYGYTF. The chain links TRBV6-5 to TRBJ1-2, with TRBD1 matching 7 bases. Germline V gene sequence: CDR1 MNHEY, CDR2 SVGAGI. The CDR3 length is 14 residues. The junction had 4 bases not matched to a gene; V was cut back by 2 bases and J by 4 bases.

The chain couples TRBV7-2 to TRBJ1-5; a possible D gene is TRBD1 (6 bases). CDR1 and CDR2 (germline): SGHTA, FQGNSA. The CDR3 length is 15 residues. Trimming stripped 2 bases from V and 7 bases from J, with 15 bases between. In DNA, the CDR3 is TGTGCCAGCAGCTTAAAGGGGGGGGCCGGCCAGCCCCAGCATTTT. It codes for CASSLKGGAGQPQHF.

This clone was found once. The J gene is TRBJ2-7, the V gene TRBV10-3; the match to TRBD2 covers 9 bases. V was clipped by 3 bases and J by 3 bases; unmatched bases: 12. Germline V gene data show CDR1 as ENHRY and CDR2 as SYGVKD. CDR3 length: 17 amino acids. The CDR3 DNA sequence: TGTGCCATCAGTGAATCTGTCCTAGCGGGAAGAAACTACGAGCAGTACTTC. This sequence encodes CAISESVLAGRNYEQYF.

There are a few counts of this clone. The genes are TRBV19 and TRBJ1-5; D is undetermined. Trimming cost V 6 bases and J 4 bases, with 22 bases left between them. The CDR3 is made up of 17 amino acids. Germline V lookup: CDR1 LNHDA, CDR2 SQIVND (reference sequence). In DNA form, the CDR3 reads TGTGCCAGTAGCCCGTCTGCGCGGAGGACGGCTAATCAGCCCCAGCATTTT. Translation: CASSPSARRTANQPQHF.

V is TRBV19 and J is TRBJ1-5; the D gene is possibly TRBD1 (5 bases). Trimming stripped 4 bases from V and 5 bases from J, with 15 bases between. From germline, CDR1 is LNHDA and CDR2 SQIVND (reference sequence). The CDR3 consists of 15 residues. Here the CDR3 reads CASSTGRWGDQPQHF. Here the CDR3 DNA reads TGTGCCAGTAGTACAGGGAGGTGGGGCGATCAGCCCCAGCATTTT.

CDR3 in amino acids: CASSSGGKGYTF. The CDR3 DNA reads TGTGCCAGCAGTTCAGGGGGGAAAGGCTACACCTTC. The chain couples TRBV6-4 to TRBJ1-2; TRBD1 matches 7 bases. Germline V gene sequence: CDR1 MRHNA, CDR2 SNTAGT. There are 12 residues in the CDR3. V lost 5 bases to trimming and J lost 8 bases; unmatched junction nucleotides: 5.

This chain links TRBV7-9 with TRBJ2-7; the D gene is possibly TRBD2 (5 bases). Germline-derived CDR1 and CDR2 are SEHNR and FQNEAQ (reference sequence). V was shortened by 8 bases and J by 0 bases, with 8 bases between the two germline ends. CDR3 size: 12 residues. DNA of the CDR3: TGTGCCAGCGCGCGGGCCTCCTACGAGCAGTACTTC. The encoded protein is CASARASYEQYF.

This chain joins TRBV5-1 and TRBJ2-1; 11 bases fit TRBD2. The length of the CDR3 is 17 residues. V gave up 2 bases and J gave up 8 bases; unmatched junction bases: 12. Germline V CDR1 and CDR2: SGHRS, YFSETQ. The CDR3 bases are TGCGCCAGCAGCTTAGAACTAGCGGGAGTGGGTGACGATGAGCAGTTCTTC. Protein: CASSLELAGVGDDEQFF.

This clone was seen at least ten times. The V and J genes are TRBV13 and TRBJ2-1; D is unclear. This CDR3 spans 13 amino acids. V was cut by 1 base and J by 0 bases, with 1 base left in between. CDR1 is PRHDT and CDR2 is FYEKMQ in the germline V gene (reference sequence). Written as DNA, the CDR3 is TGTGCCAGCAGCTTAGACTCCTACAATGAGCAGTTCTTC. Amino acid sequence: CASSLDSYNEQFF.

This chain joins TRBV18 and TRBJ2-2; tentatively, D is TRBD2 (6 bases). The ends were cut back, 2 bases at V and 3 bases at J, with 22 bases in the middle. This CDR3 comprises 19 residues. CDR1 KGHSH and CDR2 LQKENI come from the germline V gene. CDR3 amino acids: CASSPFRRMEGADTGELFF. CDR3 sequence (DNA): TGTGCCAGCTCACCATTTAGGAGGATGGAGGGTGCGGACACCGGGGAGCTGTTTTTT.

This clone was detected a few times. The chain recombines TRBV10-1 with TRBJ2-2, with D hard to call. In germline, CDR1 is WNHNN, CDR2 SYGVQD (reference sequence). CDR3 size: 13 residues. V was trimmed by 6 bases and J by 1 base, leaving 6 bases between them. The CDR3: CASRRGNTGELFF. In DNA, the CDR3 is TGCGCCAGCAGGAGAGGGAACACCGGGGAGCTGTTTTTT.

The chain is built from TRBV7-2 and TRBJ2-2, with TRBD2 matching 14 bases. The CDR3 length is 17 residues. The V gene's germline CDR1 is SGHTA and CDR2 FQGNSA. V shed 5 bases, J shed 6 bases, and the junction held 8 bases outside the gene matches. Here the CDR3 reads CASSPGTSGSRAGELFF. Here the CDR3 DNA reads TGTGCCAGCAGCCCCGGGACTAGCGGGAGTAGGGCCGGGGAGCTGTTTTTT. The full variable domain, completed using reference TRBV7-2 and TRBJ2-2, is GAGVSQSPSNKVTEKGKDVELRCDPISGHTALYWYRQSLGQGLEFLIYFQGNSAPDKSGLPSDRFSAERTGGSVSTLTIQRTQQEDSAVYLCASSPGTSGSRAGELFFGEGSRLTVL.

This chain joins TRBV10-2 and TRBJ1-2; no definite D call. Germline V lookup: CDR1 WSHSY, CDR2 SAAADI. The CDR3 contains 13 residues. V was shortened by 2 bases and J by 6 bases, with 10 bases between the two germline ends. The CDR3 DNA follows: TGCGCCAGCAGTGAGGCGCCGAGTCATGGCTACACCTTC. This translates into CASSEAPSHGYTF.

The V gene is TRBV27, the J gene TRBJ2-7; 7 nucleotides align to TRBD2. The CDR3 totals 16 residues. Per germline, CDR1 MNHEY and CDR2 SMNVEV (reference sequence). Unmatched junction bases numbered 12, after V lost 3 bases and J lost 4 bases. CDR3 region: CASSLFGRGRQYEQYF. CDR3 nucleotide sequence: TGTGCCAGCAGTTTGTTCGGGCGCGGGAGACAATACGAGCAGTACTTC.

The rearrangement joins TRBV10-2 to TRBJ2-3, with D tentatively TRBD1 (5 bases). Trimming took off 6 bases at V and 3 bases at J, with 10 bases between the two ends. Germline CDR1 and CDR2: WSHSY and SAAADI. The length of the CDR3 is 13 residues. CDR3 loop: CASRQGGTDTQYF. The CDR3 DNA is TGCGCCAGCAGGCAGGGTGGGACAGATACGCAGTATTTT.

With respect to this clone: At one of its ends the junction is not consistent with the germline gene, which may arise from a read error. The same CDR3 also results from other DNA sequences found in this sample. Here the CDR3 DNA reads TGCGCCAGCTCAGAGGCGGGTTACTACAATGAGCAGTTCTTC. Translation: CASSEAGYYNEQFF. The gene calls are TRBV18 and TRBJ2-1, with D possibly matching TRBD2 (5 bases). The CDR3 has 14 residues. The germline gives CDR1 KGHSH, CDR2 LQKENI.

This chain uses TRBV5-1 with TRBJ2-1; D not resolved. V lost 0 bases and J 3 bases, leaving 7 bases between the germline ends. This CDR3 comprises 14 residues. CDR1 is SGHRS and CDR2 is YFSETQ in the germline V gene. The CDR3 coding sequence is TGCGCCAGCAGCTTGGGGCAGATCTACAATGAGCAGTTCTTC. Its protein is CASSLGQIYNEQFF.

This clone was counted many times. The chain joins TRBV6-6 to TRBJ1-2; D not resolved. The germline V gene encodes CDR1 MNHNY and CDR2 SVGAGI (reference sequence). V lost 2 bases, J lost 7 bases, and 8 bases lay in between. The CDR3 totals 12 residues. CDR3 bases: TGTGCCAGCAGTTACAGGGCCGGTGGCTACACCTTC. Translation gives CASSYRAGGYTF.

Ten or more counts support this clone. The chain carries TRBV30 and TRBJ1-1, with a possible D match to TRBD1 (5 bases). The germline V and J ends were trimmed by 1 base and 6 bases, with 21 bases remaining between them. Germline-derived CDR1 and CDR2 are GTSNPN and SVGIG (reference sequence). This CDR3 spans 16 amino acids. The CDR3 sequence is CAWSDRGKPSSAEAFF. CDR3 coding DNA: TGTGCCTGGAGTGACCGGGGGAAACCCTCGAGCGCTGAAGCTTTCTTT.

This clone was counted only a few times. The chain is built from TRBV7-8 and TRBJ2-7; TRBD2 matches 14 bases. V lost 3 bases and J lost 0; bases outside the gene matches: 7. CDR3 length: 18 residues. Germline lookup yields CDR1 SGHVS and CDR2 FQNEAQ. CDR3 sequence reads: CASSFGLAGGHSSYEQYF. The DNA of the CDR3 is TGTGCCAGCAGCTTCGGACTAGCGGGAGGCCACAGCTCCTACGAGCAGTACTTC.

The chain links TRBV11-2 to TRBJ1-1, with D perhaps matching TRBD1 (6 bases). Looked up from germline, CDR1 is SGHAT and CDR2 is FQNNGV. CDR3 length: 15 residues. V lost 1 base to trimming and J lost 10 bases, with 19 bases between them. The CDR3 is CASSLGGGGRFGAFF. The CDR3 DNA is TGTGCCAGCAGCTTAGGGGGAGGGGGACGGTTTGGAGCTTTCTTT. The full variable domain, completed using reference TRBV11-2 and TRBJ1-1, is EAGVAQSPRYKIIEKRQSVAFWCNPISGHATLYWYQQILGQGPKLLIQFQNNGVVDDSQLPKDRFSAERLKGVDSTLKIQPAKLEDSAVYLCASSLGGGGRFGAFFGQGTRLTVV.

This clone was seen a single time. This chain joins TRBV10-3 and TRBJ2-1; 10 nucleotides agree with TRBD2. Germline V gene lookup returns CDR1 ENHRY and CDR2 SYGVKD. V dropped 4 bases and J dropped 5; count of bases not matched to a gene: 2. There are 14 residues in the CDR3. CDR3 in amino acids: CAISVLAGDNEQFF. The CDR3, as DNA: TGTGCCATCAGTGTGCTAGCGGGGGACAATGAGCAGTTCTTC.

This clone was picked up a small number of times. The chain employs TRBV11-2 and TRBJ2-7, with a weak D call TRBD1 (5 bases). Germline loops: CDR1 SGHAT, CDR2 FQNNGV. This CDR3 spans 14 amino acids. V lost 0 bases and J 8 bases, leaving 14 bases between the germline ends. CDR3 protein: CASSLDRAGAQQYF. CDR3 sequence (DNA): TGTGCCAGCAGCTTAGATAGGGCTGGGGCCCAGCAGTACTTC.

The chain has TRBV6-1 and TRBJ2-7, with TRBD1 identical over 10 bases. Per germline, CDR1 MNHNS and CDR2 SASEGT. Trimming cost V 7 bases and J 3 bases; bases outside gene matches: 6. The CDR3 totals 14 residues. In DNA form, the CDR3 reads TGTGCCAGCACCTTTGGGACAGGGGTCTACGAGCAGTACTTC. Translating it yields CASTFGTGVYEQYF.

There are a few counts of this clone. The chain uses TRBV2 and TRBJ1-4, with D perhaps TRBD1 (6 bases). The V gene lost 3 bases and the J gene lost 7 bases, with 18 bases spanning the gap. CDR1 and CDR2 from the germline V gene are SNHLY and FYNNEI. The CDR3 loop spans 16 amino acids. CDR3 sequence reads: CASSERPGELGEKLFF. The CDR3 DNA reads TGTGCCAGCAGTGAGCGACCAGGGGAGTTAGGTGAAAAACTGTTTTTT.